This section outlines one T cell receptor (beta chain) sequence together with its context. Within the sample, other DNA sequences also encode this same CDR3. Profiled with immunoSEQ multiplex PCR; TCRdb holds only in-frame clones, not every one. This sample carries around 2,000,000 clones, approximately 94% of them seen once, and the ten largest clones take less than 1.5%. With 1 base removed from V and 6 bases from J, the gap between germline ends came to 10 bases. From germline, CDR1 is SEHNR and CDR2 FQNEAQ (reference sequence). The CDR3 contains 14 residues. The data derive from a study of shared clonotypes between healthy human individuals. Naive CD8 cells were CD45RO-negative, positively selected for CCR7, excluding terminally differentiated effector memory CD45RA+ cells.

The receptor was derived from a man aged 18 to 30 in good health. The chain uses TRBV7-9 and TRBJ1-5, with D perhaps matching TRBD1 (5 bases). The sample taken for sequencing was naive CD8+ T cells sorted from blood. The CDR3 is CASSLDGAGQPQHF. Here the CDR3 DNA reads TGTGCCAGCAGCTTAGATGGGGCGGGTCAGCCCCAGCATTTT.